The source of this T cell receptor (beta chain) is a study of T cell repertoires in cytomegalovirus infection. About the study: Recently identified HLA-C-restricted CMV epitopes were among the peptides used.

MiXCR was run by TCRdb on the reads, yielding one entry per CDR3 protein. The profile shows 450,000 to 650,000 distinct CDR3 sequences, 35% to 50% of them singletons. As regards this clonotype: Antigen specificity is unknown.

The CDR3 extends over 17 amino acids. V trimming: 7 bases; J trimming: 4 bases; junction bases outside the gene matches: 15. Germline V gene data show CDR1 as MNHEY and CDR2 as SVGAGI. Findings and caveats of the study: HLA-C-restricted CMV-specific TCR beta clonotypes were dominant in the ex vivo response.

The sample in question was cultured PBMCs, obtained from culture after CMV antigen stimulation. V is TRBV6-5 and J is TRBJ2-1; 8 nucleotides line up with TRBD2. The clonotype was recovered from a human donor in good health (CMV status not recorded). Some clones in this sample may be carry-over from other donors' samples. The CDR3 DNA reads TGTGCCAGCACCCAGGCTACGGGGGGGGTGGGGTACAATGAGCAGTTCTTC. Its translation is CASTQATGGVGYNEQFF.